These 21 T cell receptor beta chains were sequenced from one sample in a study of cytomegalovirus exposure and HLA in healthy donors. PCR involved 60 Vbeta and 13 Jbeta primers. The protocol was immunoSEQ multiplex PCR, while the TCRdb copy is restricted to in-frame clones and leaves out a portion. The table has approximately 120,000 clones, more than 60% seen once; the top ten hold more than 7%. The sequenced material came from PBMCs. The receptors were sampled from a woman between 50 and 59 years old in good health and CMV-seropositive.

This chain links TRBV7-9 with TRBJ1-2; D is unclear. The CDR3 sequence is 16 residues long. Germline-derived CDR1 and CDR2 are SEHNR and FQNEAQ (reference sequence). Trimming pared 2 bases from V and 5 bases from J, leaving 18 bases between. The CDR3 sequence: CASSLRPEGGPYGYTF. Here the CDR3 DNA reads TGTGCCAGCAGCTTACGACCCGAGGGAGGGCCTTATGGCTACACCTTC.

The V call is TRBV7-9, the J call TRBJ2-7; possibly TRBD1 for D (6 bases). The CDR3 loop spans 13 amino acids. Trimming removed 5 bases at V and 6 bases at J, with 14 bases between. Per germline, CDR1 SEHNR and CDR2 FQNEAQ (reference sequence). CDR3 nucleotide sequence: TGTGCCAGCAGCCAACAGGGTCTTGGCGAGCAGTACTTC. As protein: CASSQQGLGEQYF.

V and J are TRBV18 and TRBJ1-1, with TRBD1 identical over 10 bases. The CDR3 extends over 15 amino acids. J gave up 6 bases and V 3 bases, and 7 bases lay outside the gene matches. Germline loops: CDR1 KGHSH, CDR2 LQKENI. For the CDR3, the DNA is TGTGCCAGCTCACCTCAAACCGGGACAGGGGCTGAAGCTTTCTTT. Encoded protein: CASSPQTGTGAEAFF.

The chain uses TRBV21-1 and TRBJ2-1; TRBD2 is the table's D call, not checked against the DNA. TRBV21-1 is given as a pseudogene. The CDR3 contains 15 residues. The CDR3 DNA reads TGTGCCAGCAGCAAACGCGGGGGGGCTCTGCATGAGCAGTTCTTC. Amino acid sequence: CASSKRGGALHEQFF.

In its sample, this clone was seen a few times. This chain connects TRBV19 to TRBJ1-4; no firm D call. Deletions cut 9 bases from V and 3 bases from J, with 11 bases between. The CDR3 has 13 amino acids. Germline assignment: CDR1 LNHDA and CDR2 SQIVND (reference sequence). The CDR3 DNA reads TGTGCCAGCAACGGGGTATCTAATGAAAAACTGTTTTTT. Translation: CASNGVSNEKLFF.

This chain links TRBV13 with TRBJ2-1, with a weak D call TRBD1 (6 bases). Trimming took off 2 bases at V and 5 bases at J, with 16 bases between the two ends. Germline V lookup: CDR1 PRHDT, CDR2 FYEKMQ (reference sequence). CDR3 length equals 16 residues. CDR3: CASSLFSYKGDNEQFF. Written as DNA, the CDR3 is TGTGCCAGCAGCTTATTCTCGTATAAGGGGGACAATGAGCAGTTCTTC.

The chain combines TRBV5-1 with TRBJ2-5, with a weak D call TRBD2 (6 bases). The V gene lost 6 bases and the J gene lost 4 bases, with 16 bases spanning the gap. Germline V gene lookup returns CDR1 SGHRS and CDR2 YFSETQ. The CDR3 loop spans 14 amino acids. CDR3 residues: CASTGGPRGETQYF. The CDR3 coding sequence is TGCGCCAGCACCGGGGGTCCCCGGGGAGAGACCCAGTACTTC.

The CDR3 reads CASSISGRRHYEQYF. CDR3 in DNA: TGTGCCAGTAGTATATCGGGTCGGAGGCACTACGAGCAGTACTTC. The rearrangement uses TRBV19 and TRBJ2-7; D might be TRBD2 (5 bases). V shed 2 bases and J shed 3 bases, with 14 bases lying between them. Germline V gene sequence: CDR1 LNHDA, CDR2 SQIVND (reference sequence). The CDR3 consists of 15 residues. Filled out from reference TRBV19 and TRBJ2-7, the complete variable domain reads DGGITQSPKYLFRKEGQNVTLSCEQNLNHDAMYWYRQDPGQGLRLIYYSQIVNDFQKGDIAEGYSVSREKKESFPLTVTSAQKNPTAFYLCASSISGRRHYEQYFGPGTRLTVT.

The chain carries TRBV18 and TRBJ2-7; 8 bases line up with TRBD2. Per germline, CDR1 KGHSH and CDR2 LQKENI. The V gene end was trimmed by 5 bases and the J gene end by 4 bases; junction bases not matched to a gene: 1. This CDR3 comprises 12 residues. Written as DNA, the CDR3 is TGTGCCAGCTCATCGGGAGGGTACGAGCAGTACTTC. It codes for CASSSGGYEQYF. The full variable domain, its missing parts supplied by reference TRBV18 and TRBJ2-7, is NAGVMQNPRHLVRRRGQEARLRCSPMKGHSHVYWYRQLPEEGLKFMVYLQKENIIDESGMPKERFSAEFPKEGPSILRIQQVVRGDSAAYFCASSSGGYEQYFGPGTRLTVT.

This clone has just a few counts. DNA for the CDR3: TGTGCCAGCATTGACAGGGCAGACACTGAAGCTTTCTTT. As protein: CASIDRADTEAFF. The genes are TRBV6-1 and TRBJ1-1, with TRBD1 matching 7 bases. J gave up 3 bases and V 7 bases, and 5 bases lay outside the gene matches. The CDR3 is made up of 13 amino acids. Germline CDR1 and CDR2: MNHNS and SASEGT.

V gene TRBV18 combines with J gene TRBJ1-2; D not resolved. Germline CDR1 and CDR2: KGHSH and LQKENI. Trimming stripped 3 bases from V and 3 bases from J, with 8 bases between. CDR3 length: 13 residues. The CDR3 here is CASSPQDYYGYTF. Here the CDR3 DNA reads TGTGCCAGCTCACCTCAGGACTACTATGGCTACACCTTC.

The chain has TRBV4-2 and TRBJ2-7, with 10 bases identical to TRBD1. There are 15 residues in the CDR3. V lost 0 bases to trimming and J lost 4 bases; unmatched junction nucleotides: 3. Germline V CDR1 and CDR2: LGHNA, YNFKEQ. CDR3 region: CASSQDWGQGYEQYF. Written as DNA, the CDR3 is TGTGCCAGCAGCCAAGATTGGGGACAGGGGTACGAGCAGTACTTC.

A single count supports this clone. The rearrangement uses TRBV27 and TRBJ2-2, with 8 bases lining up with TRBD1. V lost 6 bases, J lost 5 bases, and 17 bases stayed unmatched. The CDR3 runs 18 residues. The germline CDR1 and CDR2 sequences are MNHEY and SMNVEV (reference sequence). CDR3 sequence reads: CASSLRRQGLPRTGELFF. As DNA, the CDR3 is TGTGCCAGCAGCTTACGAAGACAGGGGCTCCCGAGGACCGGGGAGCTGTTTTTT.

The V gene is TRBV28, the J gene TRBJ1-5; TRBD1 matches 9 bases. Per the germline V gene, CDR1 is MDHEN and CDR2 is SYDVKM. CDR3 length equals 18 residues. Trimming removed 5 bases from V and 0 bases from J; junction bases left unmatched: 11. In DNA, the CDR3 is TGTGCCAGCAGTCCTCGGGTGGGGACAGGGAATAGCAATCAGCCCCAGCATTTT. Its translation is CASSPRVGTGNSNQPQHF.

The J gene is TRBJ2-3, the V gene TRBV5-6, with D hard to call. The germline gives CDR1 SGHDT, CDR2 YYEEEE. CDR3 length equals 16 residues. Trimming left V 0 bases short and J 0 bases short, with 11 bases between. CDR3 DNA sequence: TGTGCCAGCAGCTTGGAGGCAGGTGCTAGCACAGATACGCAGTATTTT. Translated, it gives CASSLEAGASTDTQYF. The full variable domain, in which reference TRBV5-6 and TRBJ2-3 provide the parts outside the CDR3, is DAGVTQSPTHLIKTRGQQVTLRCSPKSGHDTVSWYQQALGQGPQFIFQYYEEEERQRGNFPDRFSGHQFPNYSSELNVNALLLGDSALYLCASSLEAGASTDTQYFGPGTRLTVL.

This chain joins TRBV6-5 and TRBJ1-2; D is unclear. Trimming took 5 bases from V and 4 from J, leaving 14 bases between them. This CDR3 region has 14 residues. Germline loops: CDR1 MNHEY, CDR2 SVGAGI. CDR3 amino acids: CASSQTRNLYGYTF. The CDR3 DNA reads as TGTGCCAGCAGTCAGACACGTAACCTCTATGGCTACACCTTC.

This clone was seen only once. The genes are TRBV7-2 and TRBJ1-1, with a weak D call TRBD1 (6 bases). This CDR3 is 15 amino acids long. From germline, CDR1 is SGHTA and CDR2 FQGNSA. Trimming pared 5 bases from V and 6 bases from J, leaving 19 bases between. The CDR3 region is CASSPQTGSTAEAFF. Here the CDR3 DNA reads TGTGCCAGCAGCCCCCAAACAGGGTCCACCGCTGAAGCTTTCTTT.

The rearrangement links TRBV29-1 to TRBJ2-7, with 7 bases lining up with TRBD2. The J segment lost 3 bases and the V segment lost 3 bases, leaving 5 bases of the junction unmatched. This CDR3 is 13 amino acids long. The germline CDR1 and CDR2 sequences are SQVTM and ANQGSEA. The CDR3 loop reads CSVEVSSGYEQYF. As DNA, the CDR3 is TGCAGCGTTGAGGTCTCTAGCGGCTACGAGCAGTACTTC.

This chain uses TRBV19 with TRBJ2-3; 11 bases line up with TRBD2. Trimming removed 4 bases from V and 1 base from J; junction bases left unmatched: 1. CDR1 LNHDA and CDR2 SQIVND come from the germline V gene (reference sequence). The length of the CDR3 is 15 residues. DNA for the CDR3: TGTGCCAGTAGTAAACTAGCGGGAGGCACAGATACGCAGTATTTT. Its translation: CASSKLAGGTDTQYF.

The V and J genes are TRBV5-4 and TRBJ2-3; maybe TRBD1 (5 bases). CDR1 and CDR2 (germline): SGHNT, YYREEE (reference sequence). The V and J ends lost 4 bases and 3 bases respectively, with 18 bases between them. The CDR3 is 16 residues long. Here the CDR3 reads CASSGAPGSGTDTQYF. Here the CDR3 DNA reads TGTGCCAGCAGCGGGGCTCCGGGCTCAGGGACAGATACGCAGTATTTT.

The chain's CDR3 is CASSQSLMDEQYF. The DNA of the CDR3 is TGTGCCAGCAGCCAGAGCTTGATGGACGAGCAGTACTTC. V gene TRBV4-2 combines with J gene TRBJ2-7; D unclear. V dropped 3 bases and J dropped 5 bases, with 11 bases sitting between them. The CDR3 is 13 amino acids. Per the germline V gene, CDR1 is LGHNA and CDR2 is YNFKEQ.